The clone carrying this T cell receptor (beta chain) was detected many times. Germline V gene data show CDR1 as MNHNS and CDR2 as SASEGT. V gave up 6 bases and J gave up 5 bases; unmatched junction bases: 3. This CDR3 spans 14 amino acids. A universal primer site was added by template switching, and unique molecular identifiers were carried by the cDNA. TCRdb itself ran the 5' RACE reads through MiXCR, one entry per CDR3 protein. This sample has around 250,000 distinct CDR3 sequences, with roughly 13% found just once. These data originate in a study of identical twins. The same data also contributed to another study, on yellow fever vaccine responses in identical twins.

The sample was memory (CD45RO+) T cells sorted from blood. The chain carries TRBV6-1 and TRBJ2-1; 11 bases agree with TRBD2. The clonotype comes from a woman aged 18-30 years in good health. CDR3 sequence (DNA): TGTGCCAGCAGCACTAGCGGGAGCCACAATGAGCAGTTCTTC. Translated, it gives CASSTSGSHNEQFF.